A selection of T cell receptor beta chains follows, all from one sample in a study of spatial heterogeneity in lung cancer. Via MiXCR, TCRdb re-called the 5' RACE reads, giving one row per CDR3 protein. The sample contains 11,000 to 15,000 distinct CDR3 sequences, approximately 4.5% of which appear only once. The sequencing used lung tumor tissue, collected at surgery. The receptors shown here come from a female donor with early-stage non-small cell lung cancer. CDR3s include the opening cysteine and the closing phenylalanine or tryptophan. The D gene is left open where the match is weak. Where a row states a size, it is once, few, many or the class of an expanded clone; other rows omit it.

v_gene	d_gene	j_gene	abundance	CDR3nt	CDR3aa
TRBV4-2	NA	TRBJ1-6	many	TGTGCCAGCAGCCAAGCCTTGGGGACTGGAGGTGATTCACCCCTCCACTTT	CASSQALGTGGDSPLHF
TRBV10-3	NA	TRBJ2-7	many	TGTGCCATCAGTGAGATGGAAATAGCTGTGCAGTACTTC	CAISEMEIAVQYF
TRBV7-9	TRBD2	TRBJ2-1	medium-sized	TGTGCCAGCAGCTTACCTAGCGGGGGGGCCAATGAGCAGTTCTTC	CASSLPSGGANEQFF
TRBV18	NA	TRBJ2-7	many	TGTGCCAGCTCACCGATTCAAACAGAGAGCTCCTACGAGCAGTACTTC	CASSPIQTESSYEQYF
TRBV3-1	NA	TRBJ1-6	many	TGTGCCAGCAGCCGTGATAATTCACCCCTCCACTTT	CASSRDNSPLHF
TRBV19	TRBD1	TRBJ2-7	many	TGTGCCAGTAGGACTACAGGGGGCTACTCCTACGAGCAGTACTTC	CASRTTGGYSYEQYF
TRBV19	NA	TRBJ1-5	once	TGTGCCAGTAGTATAAAGGGTTACAATCAGCCCCAGCATTTT	CASSIKGYNQPQHF
TRBV19	NA	TRBJ1-1	many	TGTGCCAGTAAGGAGAGGGAACGGAACACTGAAGCTTTCTTT	CASKERERNTEAFF
TRBV6-1	TRBD1	TRBJ2-7	many	TGTGCCAGCAGTCCTGACAGGGTCGGCTCCTACGAGCAGTACTTC	CASSPDRVGSYEQYF
TRBV2	TRBD1	TRBJ1-5	many	TGTGCCAGCAGGGGGACAGGCAATCAGCCCCAGCATTTT	CASRGTGNQPQHF
TRBV7-2	NA	TRBJ1-5	many	TGTGCCAGCAGCTTCCATGAGGGGAATCAGCCCCAGCATTTT	CASSFHEGNQPQHF
TRBV12-3/TRBV12-4	TRBD1	TRBJ1-5	NA	TGTGCCGGCAGCCTAACAGGGGGGGATCAGCCCCAGCATTTT	CAGSLTGGDQPQHF
TRBV18	NA	TRBJ1-4	many	TGTGCCAGCTCACCAGGGGGCGGCAATGAAAAACTGTTTTTT	CASSPGGGNEKLFF
TRBV5-6	NA	TRBJ2-7	many	TGTGCCAGCAGCTTAGGAATAAACGAGCAGTACTTC	CASSLGINEQYF
TRBV11-2	NA	TRBJ2-7	medium-sized	TGTGCCACCGGACAGTTATTTTCGCACGAGCAGTACTTC	CATGQLFSHEQYF
TRBV10-3	TRBD1	TRBJ1-1	few	TGTGCCATCAGTAGCAGGGATGGGACAGAAGACACTGAAGCTTTCTTT	CAISSRDGTEDTEAFF
TRBV3-1	TRBD2	TRBJ2-3	many	TGTGCCAGCAGCCAAGTTCTAGCGGGGGTAAGAGATACGCAGTATTTT	CASSQVLAGVRDTQYF
TRBV6-5	TRBD1	TRBJ1-2	many	TGTGCCAGCAGTTACCCCAGACAGGGAGGGAGCTTCTATGGCTACACCTTC	CASSYPRQGGSFYGYTF
TRBV7-8	NA	TRBJ1-1	many	TGTGCCAGCAGCTTAAGTTCCTTCGTGTTGAACACTGAAGCTTTCTTT	CASSLSSFVLNTEAFF
TRBV7-2	TRBD2	TRBJ2-7	many	TGTGCCAGCAGCTTAAACCGGGGGGGTAACCTATACGAGCAGTACTTC	CASSLNRGGNLYEQYF
TRBV3-1	NA	TRBJ1-1	many	TGTGCCAGCAGCCAACTCGACAGGAACACTGAAGCTTTCTTT	CASSQLDRNTEAFF
TRBV5-5	TRBD1	TRBJ2-5	many	TGTGCCAGCAGCCCGGACAGGGGAAGTGTCCAAGAGACCCAGTACTTC	CASSPDRGSVQETQYF
TRBV25-1	NA	TRBJ1-2	medium-sized	TGTGCCAGCAGCTGTTGTGGGATCCTTAACTATGGCTACACCTTC	CASSCCGILNYGYTF
TRBV12-3/TRBV12-4	TRBD1	TRBJ2-5	many	TGTGCCAGCACCGGGACAGGTGGGGGAGAGACCCAGTACTTC	CASTGTGGGETQYF
TRBV15	NA	TRBJ2-4	many	TGTGCCACCAGCAGAGTGAAAGGTTTGACCTTAGCCAAAAACATTCAGTACTTC	CATSRVKGLTLAKNIQYF
TRBV2	NA	TRBJ1-6	medium-sized	TGTGCCAGCAGTGAAGTTCCAGGGGTTAATTCACCCCTCCACTTT	CASSEVPGVNSPLHF
TRBV6-5	TRBD1	TRBJ2-7	medium-sized	TGTGCCAGCAGTCGACAGGGCCTAACCTACGAGCAGTACTTC	CASSRQGLTYEQYF
TRBV19	NA	TRBJ1-6	many	TGTGCCAGTAGTAGAGCCGGGGCCGAGCCACCCCTCCACTTT	CASSRAGAEPPLHF
TRBV9	TRBD1	TRBJ2-6	many	TGTGCCAGCAGCGTAGGTCAGGGGGCAGCTGGGGCCAACGTCCTGACTTTC	CASSVGQGAAGANVLTF
TRBV2	TRBD1	TRBJ2-1	many	TGTGCCAGCAGTCCACGGACAGGGGAAGGGGAGCAGTTCTTC	CASSPRTGEGEQFF
TRBV18	NA	TRBJ2-4	medium-sized	TGTGCCAGCTCACCACCCTCGGACATTCAGTACTTC	CASSPPSDIQYF
TRBV9	NA	TRBJ1-1	many	TGTGCCAGCAGCGGGGATTATGAGGACACTGAAGCTTTCTTT	CASSGDYEDTEAFF
TRBV5-6	NA	TRBJ2-5	many	TGTGCCAGCAGCTTGGGGACGGGTTTCGCGAGGGAGACCCAGTACTTC	CASSLGTGFARETQYF
TRBV7-9	NA	TRBJ1-2	many	TGTGCCAGCAGCTTTGACAGCCCCCGGCGGTATGGCTACACCTTC	CASSFDSPRRYGYTF
TRBV7-2	NA	TRBJ2-5	NA	TGTGCCAGCAGCGCGGGGACGGGGAAGACCCAGTACTTC	CASSAGTGKTQYF
TRBV6-5	NA	TRBJ1-6	many	TGTGCCAGCAGTACCCCTGCTGGCCCTAATTCACCCCTCCACTTT	CASSTPAGPNSPLHF
TRBV11-2	TRBD1	TRBJ2-7	many	TGTGCCAGCAGCCCAGCCGGGACAGGGGCCTACGAGCAGTACTTC	CASSPAGTGAYEQYF
TRBV7-6	TRBD1	TRBJ2-7	medium-sized	TGTGCCAGCAGCTCCCCGACAGGGGTAATCCACGAGCAGTACTTC	CASSSPTGVIHEQYF
TRBV2	NA	TRBJ1-3	many	TGTGCCAGCAGTGTGGGGGGCGGTTCTGGAAACACCATATATTTT	CASSVGGGSGNTIYF
TRBV6-5	TRBD1	TRBJ1-1	NA	TGTGCCAGCAGTTACTTCGACAGGGATTCCGAAGCTTTCTTT	CASSYFDRDSEAFF
TRBV19	NA	TRBJ1-2	NA	TGTGCCAGTAGGGACAGCCTACCGGGAGGCTACACCTTC	CASRDSLPGGYTF
TRBV20-1	TRBD1	TRBJ2-5	many	TGCAGTGCTAGCCCCGGGACAGGGGGAGAGACCCAGTACTTC	CSASPGTGGETQYF
TRBV20-1	NA	TRBJ1-2	many	TGCAGTGCCAGGTGGATGACAGTTAGTTATGGCTACACCTTC	CSARWMTVSYGYTF
TRBV20-1	TRBD2	TRBJ2-1	many	TGCAGTCTTATAGGACTAGCGGGGGGGCGCAATGAGCAGTTCTTC	CSLIGLAGGRNEQFF
TRBV7-9	NA	TRBJ2-6	many	TGTGCCAGCAGGGGGGCCTCTGGGGCCAACGTCCTGACTTTC	CASRGASGANVLTF
TRBV12-3/TRBV12-4	TRBD2	TRBJ2-5	medium-sized	TGTGCCAGCAGGACTAGCGGGGGGCCTGAGACCCAGTACTTC	CASRTSGGPETQYF
TRBV11-2	NA	TRBJ1-4	many	TGTGCCAGCAGCCTCGGACGGATCACAACGTGGGCAAAACTGTTTTTT	CASSLGRITTWAKLFF
TRBV6-6	NA	TRBJ1-2	many	TGTGCCAGCAGTTATCAGGGAAAGGGCTACACCTTC	CASSYQGKGYTF
TRBV20-1	NA	TRBJ2-7	many	TGCAGTGCCCCGGACCGAGCCTACGAGCAGTACTTC	CSAPDRAYEQYF
TRBV20-1	NA	TRBJ2-3	many	TGCCCCTGGGGAGGGACAGCTAGCACAGATACGCAGTATTTT	CPWGGTASTDTQYF
TRBV4-2	NA	TRBJ2-4	many	TGTGCCAGCAGCCAAGCCCTGGGAAACATTCAGTACTTC	CASSQALGNIQYF
TRBV20-1	NA	TRBJ2-5	many	TGCAGTGCTAGACCTCTAGAGACCCAGTACTTC	CSARPLETQYF
TRBV5-5	NA	TRBJ1-6	many	TGTGCCAGCAGCTTCCAGGGAACCCCCAATTCACCCCTCCACTTT	CASSFQGTPNSPLHF
TRBV19	TRBD2	TRBJ2-2	many	TGTGCCAGCTGGACTAGCGGGGGGGCCTACACCGGGGAGCTGTTTTTT	CASWTSGGAYTGELFF